The rows below give T cell receptor beta chains drawn from one sample of a study of molecular identifiers for immune sequencing clone quantification. TCRdb redid the calling of the PCR reads with MiXCR, one entry per CDR3 protein. The profile shows some 590,000 distinct CDR3 sequences, around 25% of them singletons. Sequences were obtained from naive CD8+ T cells from blood, with Jurkat cell RNA spiked in. The receptor set was obtained from a human donor in good health. Some libraries in this study had Jurkat cell RNA spiked in. Both conserved end residues are part of each CDR3. A D gene is named only where the DNA matches it firmly. For some rows the clone size is stated as once, few or many, or as a class when expanded; others skip it.

>many|-|TRBV3-1|TRBJ2-2
TGTGCCAGCAGCCAAGATTGGGGCCAGCACACCGGGGAGCTGTTTTTT
CASSQDWGQHTGELFF
>few|-|TRBV27|TRBJ1-4
TGTGCCAGCAGACTTTATGGGGGCGCTACTAATGAAAAACTGTTTTTT
CASRLYGGATNEKLFF
>many|TRBD2|TRBV13|TRBJ2-3
TGTGCCAGCAGTCCCACCGCCGGGAGGGGCACAGATACGCAGTATTTT
CASSPTAGRGTDTQYF
>few|-|TRBV7-9|TRBJ1-2
TGTGCCAGCAGCCCATCGACAGGTTTAGCTAACTATGGCTACACCTTC
CASSPSTGLANYGYTF
>once|-|TRBV7-9|TRBJ1-5
TGTGCCGGCAGCTCCCACAGGGAGGCGTGGCAGCCCCAGCATTTT
CAGSSHREAWQPQHF
>many|-|TRBV13|TRBJ1-1
TGTGCCAGCAGCTTACGGTCGGTTGGGTACACTGAAGCTTTCTTT
CASSLRSVGYTEAFF
>few|-|TRBV19|TRBJ1-6
TGTGCCAGTAGTTCGTCTACTTTGGGAGCTTATAATTCACCCCTCCACTTT
CASSSSTLGAYNSPLHF
>-|TRBD2|TRBV19|TRBJ2-3
TGTGCCAGTACTTCTAGCGGGAGCCCAGATACGCAGTATTTT
CASTSSGSPDTQYF
>-|TRBD2|TRBV28|TRBJ2-5
TGTGCCAGCAGTTTATCAGGGCAGGGGTGGCTTGTGGGGGCTAGCGGGAGTTCTCAAGAGACCCAGTACTTC
CASSLSGQGWLVGASGSSQETQYF
>-|-|TRBV18|TRBJ2-3
TGTGCCAGCTCACCCGGACAGTATCGCACAGATACGCAGTATTTT
CASSPGQYRTDTQYF
>-|TRBD1|TRBV5-1|TRBJ2-1
TGCGCCAGCAGCTACGGGACAGACCATGAGCAGTTCTTC
CASSYGTDHEQFF
>few|-|TRBV20-1|TRBJ2-5
TGCAGTGCTAGAGTTTGGGACCAAGAGACCCAGTACTTC
CSARVWDQETQYF
>-|TRBD1|TRBV4-3|TRBJ2-2
TGCGCCAGCAGCCCGGCACAGGGGTCCGGGGAGCTGTTTTTT
CASSPAQGSGELFF
>many|TRBD1|TRBV6-5|TRBJ1-4
TGTGCCAGCAGTTACGGGACAGGGGGTGAAAAACTGTTTTTT
CASSYGTGGEKLFF
>few|-|TRBV30|TRBJ2-7
TGTGCCTGGAGTGACCGGGACGGAAGCTCCTACGAGCAGTACTTC
CAWSDRDGSSYEQYF
>many|-|TRBV4-3|TRBJ2-1
TGCGCCAGCAGCCAAGAGGACAGAGACAATGAGCAGTTCTTC
CASSQEDRDNEQFF
>few|TRBD2|TRBV20-1|TRBJ2-3
TGCAGTGCTAGAGATGAGGGACTAGCGGGGGGAGATACGCAGTATTTT
CSARDEGLAGGDTQYF
>-|TRBD2|TRBV3-1|TRBJ2-1
TGTGCCAGCAGCCAAGATAGCGGGGGGAGGAACAATGAGCAGTTCTTC
CASSQDSGGRNNEQFF
>many|TRBD2|TRBV7-3|TRBJ2-2
TGTGCCAGCAGAATGGGACTAGACGTGAACACCGGGGAGCTGTTTTTT
CASRMGLDVNTGELFF
>-|-|TRBV20-1|TRBJ1-3
TGCAGTGCTCCGGGATTTAACTCTGGAAACACCATATATTTT
CSAPGFNSGNTIYF
>-|TRBD2|TRBV9|TRBJ2-7
TGTGCCAGCAGCGCCGATCAAGAGGCGGGGGGGCCGGGAGACGAGCAGTACTTC
CASSADQEAGGPGDEQYF
>many|TRBD1|TRBV18|TRBJ1-1
TGTGCCAGCTCACGGGACAGGGCGGACACTGAAGCTTTCTTT
CASSRDRADTEAFF
>many|TRBD2|TRBV7-6|TRBJ2-5
TGTGCCAGCAGCTTAGAAGGAGCGGGGGGGCAAGAGACCCAGTACTTC
CASSLEGAGGQETQYF
>many|-|TRBV2|TRBJ2-3
TGTGCCAGCAGTGAGGCGTACAAAACAGATACGCAGTATTTT
CASSEAYKTDTQYF
>many|-|TRBV4-2|TRBJ1-1
TGTGCCAGCAGCCAAGATCTCCGGACTGAAGCTTTCTTT
CASSQDLRTEAFF
>many|TRBD2|TRBV29-1|TRBJ2-2
TGCAGCGTTGAGGGGGGGGACACCGGGGAGCTGTTTTTT
CSVEGGDTGELFF
>-|TRBD2|TRBV27|TRBJ2-2
TGTGCCAGCAGTTCACTGACTAGCGGGAGGGCCGTGGTCCTCGGGGAGCTGTTTTTT
CASSSLTSGRAVVLGELFF
>few|-|TRBV3-1|TRBJ2-3
TGTGCCAGCAGCCCAAATCTAATAGGGGCATCCACAGATACGCAGTATTTT
CASSPNLIGASTDTQYF
>-|-|TRBV12-3/TRBV12-4|TRBJ2-2
TGTGCCAGCAGCCCCAGTTGGCCCTACACCGGGGAGCTGTTTTTT
CASSPSWPYTGELFF
>-|TRBD2|TRBV13|TRBJ2-7
TGTGCCAGCAGCTTCGGGCGGAGCGGGGTCGAGCAGTACTTC
CASSFGRSGVEQYF
>many|-|TRBV19|TRBJ2-2
TGTGCCAGTAGTATCGGCGGACCTACCGGGGAGCTGTTTTTT
CASSIGGPTGELFF
>many|-|TRBV4-3|TRBJ1-5
TGCGCCAGCAGCCCAGACAGGACTGATAGCAATCAGCCCCAGCATTTT
CASSPDRTDSNQPQHF
>-|TRBD1|TRBV4-3|TRBJ2-7
TGCGCCAGCAGCCAAGATTATGGACAGGGCTCCTACGAGCAGTACTTC
CASSQDYGQGSYEQYF
>many|TRBD2|TRBV7-2|TRBJ2-3
TGTGCCAGCAGCTTAGCCGAGGACGACAGCGGGAGCTCAGATACGCAGTATTTT
CASSLAEDDSGSSDTQYF
>few|-|TRBV4-3|TRBJ2-7
TGCGCCAGCAGCCAAGACGTGGGAGACTACGAGCAGTACTTC
CASSQDVGDYEQYF
>many|TRBD2|TRBV19|TRBJ2-5
TGTGCCAGTAGTATAGGTGCTAGCGGGATACAAGAGACCCAGTACTTC
CASSIGASGIQETQYF
>-|-|TRBV6-5|TRBJ2-4
TGTGCCAGCAGTTACTCGCCGGGTCTTTCGACCAAAAACATTCAGTACTTC
CASSYSPGLSTKNIQYF
>once|-|TRBV20-1|TRBJ2-7
TGCAGTGCTAGAGGGAGGACGGAAGCCTACGAGCAGTACTTC
CSARGRTEAYEQYF
>few|-|TRBV23-1|TRBJ1-1
TGCGCCAGCAGTCAACAGGGGTCCACTGAAGCTTTCTTT
CASSQQGSTEAFF
>-|TRBD1|TRBV19|TRBJ2-7
TGTACCAGTAGCCCCGGGACAGGGTACGAGCAGTACTTC
CTSSPGTGYEQYF
>few|TRBD2|TRBV7-6|TRBJ2-2
TGTGCCAGCAGCCCCGTTAGCGGGGGGGCCCGCACCGGGGAGCTGTTTTTT
CASSPVSGGARTGELFF
>-|TRBD2|TRBV11-1|TRBJ2-2
TGTGCCAGCAGCTTATGGACTAGCGGGAGGATGACCGGGGAGCTGTTTTTT
CASSLWTSGRMTGELFF
>-|-|TRBV19|TRBJ2-1
TGTGCCAGTAGTATGGTACTTAGCTCCTACAATGAGCAGTTCTTC
CASSMVLSSYNEQFF
>many|-|TRBV12-3/TRBV12-4|TRBJ2-6
TGTGCCAGCAGTTCGTTGACAGGAGGGCTGGCCAACGTCCTGACTTTC
CASSSLTGGLANVLTF
>few|-|TRBV19|TRBJ1-1
TGTGCCAGCGACGAGGGAAACACTGAAGCTTTCTTT
CASDEGNTEAFF
>many|-|TRBV20-1|TRBJ2-5
TGCAGTGGGGGCAGGGCGAAAGAGACCCAGTACTTC
CSGGRAKETQYF
>many|TRBD1|TRBV7-2|TRBJ2-7
TGTGCCAGCAGCTCCTTGGGACAGGGGTACGAGCAGTACTTC
CASSSLGQGYEQYF
>many|TRBD2|TRBV20-1|TRBJ2-2
TGCAGTGCTAGAGATACGGGACTAAACACCGGGGAGCTGTTTTTT
CSARDTGLNTGELFF
>few|TRBD2|TRBV7-9|TRBJ2-5
TGTGCCAGCAGCGGACTAGCGGGGCCCCTTGAGACCCAGTACTTC
CASSGLAGPLETQYF
>-|-|TRBV7-9|TRBJ1-5
TGTGCCAGCAGCTTATCTCTGGGACCGTATAGCAATCAGCCCCAGCATTTT
CASSLSLGPYSNQPQHF
>many|-|TRBV7-9|TRBJ2-2
TGTGCCAGCAGCTTAGTACGGGGACACCTGAACACCGGGGAGCTGTTTTTT
CASSLVRGHLNTGELFF